These 21 T cell receptor beta chains came from one sample sequenced in a study of CD8 T cells in ankylosing spondylitis. No cognate antigen is known for these TCRs. TCRdb ran MiXCR on the 5' RACE reads and lists one entry per CDR3 protein. The table shows hundreds of thousands of distinct CDR3 sequences, with about 15% occurring only once. Study-level findings and limits: It appeared that ankylosing spondylitis blood was characterized by a TCR beta motif of eight highly homologous variants.

What was sequenced was blood, either unsorted or a sorted T cell fraction (not recorded which). The receptors originated from a male donor with ankylosing spondylitis.

The V call is TRBV6-2 or TRBV6-3, the J call TRBJ2-1, with TRBD1 matching over 11 bases. The trim removed 4 bases at V and 6 bases at J, leaving 11 bases unmatched. The CDR3 totals 17 residues. The germline gives CDR1 MNHEY, CDR2 SVGEGT. The CDR3 coding sequence is TGTGCCAGCAGTTTGGACAGGGGGCCAAAGGGTTCCAATGAGCAGTTCTTC. This gives the protein CASSLDRGPKGSNEQFF.

This clonotype was observed many times. V is TRBV12-3 or TRBV12-4 and J is TRBJ1-2; 7 positions match TRBD1. The CDR3 length is 14 residues. The V and J ends lost 6 bases and 4 bases, in that order; junction bases with no gene match: 8. DNA of the CDR3: TGTGCCAGCAGCCCGACCGGGACAGTCTATGGCTACACCTTC. This translates into CASSPTGTVYGYTF.

The J gene is TRBJ2-1, the V gene TRBV30; D is unclear. The CDR3 runs to 15 residues. Germline V gene lookup returns CDR1 GTSNPN and CDR2 SVGIG (reference sequence). Trimming left V 1 base short and J 2 bases short, with 12 bases between. The CDR3, as DNA: TGTGCCTGGAGTGGGGGTAGCATCGCCTACAATGAGCAGTTCTTC. This translates into CAWSGGSIAYNEQFF. Full variable domain (remainder filled in from reference TRBV30 and TRBJ2-1): SQTIHQWPATLVQPVGSPLSLECTVEGTSNPNLYWYRQAAGRGLQLLFYSVGIGQISSEVPQNLSASRPQDRQFILSSKKLLLSDSGFYLCAWSGGSIAYNEQFFGPGTRLTVL.

V gene TRBV4-1 combines with J gene TRBJ2-5; TRBD1 matches 8 bases. The V gene's germline CDR1 is MGHRA and CDR2 YSYEKL. There are 14 residues in the CDR3. The ends lost 1 base at V and 5 bases at J; junction bases unmatched: 3. CDR3 region: CASSQGTGWETQYF. The CDR3 DNA follows: TGCGCCAGCAGCCAAGGGACAGGGTGGGAGACCCAGTACTTC.

This clonotype appeared many times. The V and J genes are TRBV15 and TRBJ2-1; 9 positions agree with TRBD2. This CDR3 has 16 amino acids. Germline CDR1 reads LNHNV; CDR2 reads YYDKDF (reference sequence). Trimming cost V 1 base and J 6 bases; bases outside gene matches: 7. The DNA for the CDR3 is TGTGCCACCAGCAGAGGAGGCAGCGGGAGGAGCAATGAGCAGTTCTTC. Protein product: CATSRGGSGRSNEQFF.

The sample holds a few counts of this clonotype. This chain uses TRBV5-1 with TRBJ2-5; D gene unclear. Germline values: CDR1 SGHRS, CDR2 YFSETQ. V was trimmed by 0 bases and J by 1 base, leaving 7 bases between them. The CDR3 runs to 14 residues. CDR3 protein: CASSLVVGQETQYF. The CDR3 nucleotides read TGCGCCAGCAGCTTGGTAGTCGGCCAAGAGACCCAGTACTTC.

V is TRBV14 and J is TRBJ2-3; tentative D call: TRBD1 (5 bases). V gave up 2 bases and J gave up 8 bases, with 5 bases separating them. CDR3 size: 11 residues. Germline V CDR1 and CDR2: SGHDN, FVKESK. CDR3 sequence reads: CASSQQGTQYF. Here the CDR3 DNA reads TGTGCCAGCAGCCAACAGGGTACGCAGTATTTT.

This clonotype was counted only a few times. The chain uses TRBV2 and TRBJ1-4; no reliable D call. The CDR3 extends over 14 amino acids. In germline, CDR1 is SNHLY, CDR2 FYNNEI. Trimming stripped 4 bases from V and 3 bases from J, with 9 bases between. CDR3 nucleotide sequence: TGTGCCAGCAGTGTTGGCAATTCTAATGAAAAACTGTTTTTT. Protein: CASSVGNSNEKLFF.

A word on this clonotype: A much more abundant neighbour one base away suggests this may be a read error. The chain employs TRBV5-1 and TRBJ2-3; D unresolved. This CDR3 has 14 residues. CDR1 SGHRS and CDR2 YFSETQ come from the germline V gene. The CDR3, as DNA: TGCGCCAGCAGCTTTTCGGATATAGAGGATACGCGGTATTTT. Residues: CASSFSDIEDTRYF.

This clonotype showed up just a few times. The chain is built from TRBV5-5 and TRBJ2-7, with a possible D match to TRBD1 (6 bases). Germline CDR1 is SGHKS and CDR2 is YYEKEE (reference sequence). Trimming took 0 bases from V and 3 from J, leaving 7 bases between them. This CDR3 has 13 amino acids. The CDR3 loop is CASSLVDSYEQYF. For the CDR3, the DNA is TGTGCCAGCAGCTTGGTGGACAGCTACGAGCAGTACTTC.

This chain's CDR3 is CASSFVSGNNEQFF. CDR3 bases: TGCGCCAGCAGCTTTGTGTCAGGTAACAATGAGCAGTTCTTC. The V and J genes are TRBV5-1 and TRBJ2-1; no definite D call. Germline V gene sequence: CDR1 SGHRS, CDR2 YFSETQ. V was shortened by 2 bases and J by 5 bases, with 11 bases between the two germline ends. The CDR3 sequence is 14 residues long.

This clonotype has ten or more counts. The rearrangement links TRBV29-1 to TRBJ2-3; D is ambiguous. The CDR3 totals 12 residues. Between the trimmed V and J ends, which lost 3 bases and 1 base, there was a span of 5 bases. CDR1 and CDR2 (germline): SQVTM, ANQGSEA. The CDR3 region is CSVDHGTDTQYF. The DNA of the CDR3 is TGCAGCGTTGATCACGGCACAGATACGCAGTATTTT.

J is TRBJ2-5 and V is TRBV4-2; 10 bases map to TRBD1. Germline V gene sequence: CDR1 LGHNA, CDR2 YNFKEQ. Germline trimming cut 10 bases from V and 5 bases from J; bases unmatched to any gene: 10. This CDR3 spans 14 amino acids. The CDR3 nucleotides are TGTGCCAATGACAGGGGGCGCGTCCAGGAGACCCAGTACTTC. It yields the protein CANDRGRVQETQYF.

The chain recombines TRBV20-1 with TRBJ2-7, with 7 positions matching TRBD2. The V gene's germline CDR1 is DFQATT and CDR2 SNEGSKA (reference sequence). The junction had 2 bases not matched to a gene; V was cut back by 3 bases and J by 3 bases. The CDR3 is made up of 12 amino acids. The CDR3 nucleotides read TGCAGTGCTAGGCCGGGAGGCTACGAGCAGTACTTC. Amino acid sequence: CSARPGGYEQYF.

This clonotype occurred a few times. The chain links TRBV29-1 to TRBJ2-6; unclear D gene. Between the trimmed V and J ends, which lost 3 bases and 0 bases, there was a span of 12 bases. CDR3 length: 16 amino acids. Germline V CDR1 and CDR2: SQVTM, ANQGSEA. The CDR3 bases are TGCAGCGTTGAGTTGGAGCGAGCCTCTGGGGCCAACGTCCTGACTTTC. Translated: CSVELERASGANVLTF.

This clonotype appeared a few times. The gene calls are TRBV20-1 and TRBJ2-5; TRBD2 matches at 11 bases. CDR1 is DFQATT, CDR2 SNEGSKA, per germline (reference sequence). V shed 6 bases, J shed 4 bases, and the junction held 13 bases outside the gene matches. The length of the CDR3 is 16 residues. Here the CDR3 DNA reads TGCAGTGCCAGTCTAGCGGGAGGCCGGAATCGAGAGACCCAGTACTTC. This codes for CSASLAGGRNRETQYF.

This clonotype was seen only a few times. The J gene is TRBJ1-3, the V gene TRBV7-2, with 7 bases lining up with TRBD1. CDR3 size: 15 residues. V lost 4 bases and J lost 4; bases outside the gene matches: 7. The germline V gene encodes CDR1 SGHTA and CDR2 FQGNSA. The CDR3 region is CASSSDRLGGNTIYF. The CDR3 nucleotides read TGTGCCAGCAGCTCGGACAGGTTGGGAGGAAACACCATATATTTT. Full variable domain (rest looked up from reference TRBV7-2 and TRBJ1-3): GAGVSQSPSNKVTEKGKDVELRCDPISGHTALYWYRQSLGQGLEFLIYFQGNSAPDKSGLPSDRFSAERTGGSVSTLTIQRTQQEDSAVYLCASSSDRLGGNTIYFGEGSWLTVV.

The gene calls are TRBV4-1 and TRBJ2-1; unclear D gene. CDR3 length equals 18 residues. The V and J ends lost 4 bases and 7 bases respectively, with 26 bases between them. CDR1 is MGHRA, CDR2 YSYEKL, per germline. The CDR3 loop reads CASSLSSSRTAFGNEQFF. In DNA, the CDR3 is TGCGCCAGCAGCCTATCTAGTAGTCGAACCGCTTTTGGGAATGAGCAGTTCTTC.

The chain couples TRBV4-2 to TRBJ2-5; 10 bases map to TRBD2. CDR3 length: 15 amino acids. CDR1 and CDR2 (germline): LGHNA, YNFKEQ. Trimming took 5 bases from V and 5 from J; bases not matched to a gene: 8. The CDR3 DNA sequence: TGTGCCAGCAGCGCTAGCGGGAGTACAGTGGAGACCCAGTACTTC. Translation gives CASSASGSTVETQYF.

The CDR3 DNA is TGCAGCGTGCGTGACAGGGGCGGCTACACCTTC. Amino acids: CSVRDRGGYTF. This rearrangement joins TRBV29-1 to TRBJ1-2, with 8 nucleotides matching TRBD1. J lost 8 bases, V lost 6 bases, and 5 bases had no gene match. The V gene's germline CDR1 is SQVTM and CDR2 ANQGSEA. This CDR3 has 11 residues.

A few counts support this clonotype. This chain joins TRBV11-1 and TRBJ2-4; no clear D gene. The V gene's germline CDR1 is SGHAT and CDR2 FQDESV (reference sequence). Trimming took 6 bases from V and 0 from J, leaving 24 bases between them. The length of the CDR3 is 19 residues. The chain's CDR3 is CASSPNLAGSAIAKNIQYF. The CDR3 DNA reads TGTGCCAGCAGTCCTAACCTGGCTGGGTCCGCTATAGCCAAAAACATTCAGTACTTC.